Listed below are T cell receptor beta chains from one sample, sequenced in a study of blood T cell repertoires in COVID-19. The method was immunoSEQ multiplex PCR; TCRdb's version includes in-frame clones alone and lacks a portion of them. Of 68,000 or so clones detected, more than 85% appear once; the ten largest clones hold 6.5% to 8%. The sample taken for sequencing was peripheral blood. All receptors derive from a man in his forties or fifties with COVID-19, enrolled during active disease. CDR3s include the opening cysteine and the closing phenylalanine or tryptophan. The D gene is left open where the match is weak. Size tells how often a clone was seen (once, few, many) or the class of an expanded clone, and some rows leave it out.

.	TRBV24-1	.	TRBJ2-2	CATSDPGGRRTGELFF	TGTGCCACCAGTGACCCCGGGGGGCGCCGGACGGGGGAGCTGTTTTTT
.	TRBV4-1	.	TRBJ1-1	CASSPISQGNTEAFF	TGCGCCAGCAGCCCGATTTCACAGGGGAACACTGAAGCTTTCTTT
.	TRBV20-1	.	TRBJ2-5	CSARAAETQYF	TGCAGTGCTAGAGCCGCGGAGACCCAGTACTTC
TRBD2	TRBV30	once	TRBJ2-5	CAWSLTSGGETQYF	TGTGCCTGGTCCCTGACTAGCGGGGGTGAGACCCAGTACTTC
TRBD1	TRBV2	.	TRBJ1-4	CASSVGTGFEKLFF	TGTGCCAGCAGTGTGGGGACAGGGTTTGAAAAACTGTTTTTT
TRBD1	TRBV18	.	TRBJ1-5	CATRQGANQPQHF	TGTGCCACCCGACAGGGGGCTAATCAGCCCCAGCATTTT
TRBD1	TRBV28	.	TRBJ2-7	CASSSDRGKRNEQYF	TGTGCCAGCAGCTCGGACAGGGGAAAGAGAAACGAGCAGTACTTC
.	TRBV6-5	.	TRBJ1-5	CASSLQGTQPQHF	TGTGCCAGCAGCCTCCAGGGGACTCAGCCCCAGCATTTT
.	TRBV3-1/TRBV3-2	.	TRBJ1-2	CASSQGGRVAYGYTF	TGTGCCAGCAGCCAAGGCGGAAGAGTCGCGTATGGCTACACCTTC
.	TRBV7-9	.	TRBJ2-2	CASSSLGGFTGELFF	TGTGCCAGCAGCTCATTAGGGGGTTTCACCGGGGAGCTGTTTTTT
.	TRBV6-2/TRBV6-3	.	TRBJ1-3	CASSSVDISGNTIYF	TGTGCCAGCAGTTCCGTAGACATCTCTGGAAACACCATATATTTT
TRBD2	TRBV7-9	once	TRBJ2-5	CASSFSGAGETQYF	TGTGCCAGCAGCTTCAGCGGGGCGGGGGAGACCCAGTACTTC
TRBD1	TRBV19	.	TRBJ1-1	CASGKAAQGYQQGAFF	TGTGCCAGTGGCAAAGCCGCACAGGGGTATCAACAGGGAGCTTTCTTT
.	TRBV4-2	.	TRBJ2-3	CASSRGLFSDTQYF	TGTGCCAGCAGCCGGGGCCTCTTCTCGGATACGCAGTATTTT
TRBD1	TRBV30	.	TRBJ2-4	CAWSGQGGDIQYF	TGTGCCTGGAGTGGACAGGGTGGGGACATTCAGTACTTC
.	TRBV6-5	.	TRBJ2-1	CASSYLTGSGYNEQFF	TGTGCCAGCAGTTACCTTACAGGGAGCGGCTACAATGAGCAGTTCTTC
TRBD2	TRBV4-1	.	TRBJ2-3	CASSQVSTGGLDTQYF	TGCGCCAGCAGCCAAGTCTCGACGGGGGGTTTAGATACGCAGTATTTT
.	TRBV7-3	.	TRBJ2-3	CASSSDSLGDTQYF	TGTGCCAGCAGCTCTGACTCGCTAGGAGATACGCAGTATTTT
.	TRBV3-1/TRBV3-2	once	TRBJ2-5	CASSNGQLGQTQYF	TGTGCCAGCAGCAATGGACAGCTAGGCCAGACCCAGTACTTC
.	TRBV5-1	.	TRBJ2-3	CASSLGVLAGTDTQYF	TGCGCCAGCAGCTTGGGAGTCCTAGCAGGCACAGATACGCAGTATTTT
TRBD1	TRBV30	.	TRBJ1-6	CAWSLGTEGSPLHF	TGTGCCTGGAGTCTCGGGACAGAAGGATCACCCCTCCACTTT
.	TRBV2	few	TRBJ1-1	CASSNTGSEAFF	TGTGCCAGCAGCAACACAGGGTCTGAAGCTTTCTTT
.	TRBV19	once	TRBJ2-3	CASRKPGLSTDTQYF	TGTGCCAGTAGGAAACCGGGACTGAGCACAGATACGCAGTATTTT
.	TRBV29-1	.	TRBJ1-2	CSVGGVNYGYTF	TGCAGCGTTGGGGGGGTAAACTATGGCTACACCTTC